This T cell receptor (beta chain) was observed in a study of CD8 T cells in Susac syndrome. Study-level findings and limits: The relatively small number of individuals in the TCR sequencing and HLA analysis was acknowledged by the study.

Worth noting for this clonotype: Its antigen is unknown.

Germline lookup yields CDR1 SGHAT and CDR2 FQNNGV. The V gene end was trimmed by 3 bases and the J gene end by 5 bases; junction bases not matched to a gene: 16. The CDR3 runs to 18 residues. Random hexamers were used to reverse transcribe an amount of about 0.5 to 1 ug RNA. Amplification of TCR beta CDR3 spanned 54 Vbeta and 13 Jbeta via immunoSEQ multiplex PCR. TCRdb ran MiXCR on the immunoSEQ multiplex PCR reads and lists one entry per CDR3 protein. Among around 140,000 distinct CDR3 sequences listed, roughly 94% were seen once. The receptor was derived from a human donor in good health. The rearrangement links TRBV11-2 to TRBJ2-5; 9 bases map to TRBD2. The sequencing sample was made of CD4+ T cells from PBMCs. CDR3 sequence reads: CASSLGGRAGGLRETQYF. The DNA of the CDR3 is TGTGCCAGCAGCTTGGGTGGCCGCGCGGGAGGGCTGAGGGAGACCCAGTACTTC.